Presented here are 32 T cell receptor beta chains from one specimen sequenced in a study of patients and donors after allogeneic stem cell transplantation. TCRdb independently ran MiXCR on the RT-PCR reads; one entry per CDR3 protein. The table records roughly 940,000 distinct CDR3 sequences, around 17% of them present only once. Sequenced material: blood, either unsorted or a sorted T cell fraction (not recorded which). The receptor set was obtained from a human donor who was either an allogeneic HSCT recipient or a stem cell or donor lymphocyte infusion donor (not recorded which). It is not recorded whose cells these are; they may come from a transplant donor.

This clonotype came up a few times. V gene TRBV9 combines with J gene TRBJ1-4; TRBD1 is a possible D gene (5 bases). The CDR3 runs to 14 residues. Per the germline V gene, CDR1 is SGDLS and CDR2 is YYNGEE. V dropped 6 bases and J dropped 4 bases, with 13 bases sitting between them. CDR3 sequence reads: CASTPSGVNEKLFF. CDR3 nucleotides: TGTGCCAGCACACCTTCGGGGGTTAATGAAAAACTGTTTTTT.

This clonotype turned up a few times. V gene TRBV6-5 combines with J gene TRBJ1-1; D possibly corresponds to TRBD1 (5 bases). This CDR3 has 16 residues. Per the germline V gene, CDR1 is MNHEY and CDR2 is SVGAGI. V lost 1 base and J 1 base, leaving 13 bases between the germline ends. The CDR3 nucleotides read TGTGCCAGCAGTTACTTGGGGGTACAGCGGAACACTGAAGCTTTCTTT. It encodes CASSYLGVQRNTEAFF.

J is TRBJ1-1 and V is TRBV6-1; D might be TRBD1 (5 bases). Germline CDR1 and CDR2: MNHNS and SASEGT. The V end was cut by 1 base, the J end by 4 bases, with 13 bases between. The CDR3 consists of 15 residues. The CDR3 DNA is TGTGCCAGCAGTGAAGTGTACAGGCGTGGCACTGAAGCTTTCTTT. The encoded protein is CASSEVYRRGTEAFF.

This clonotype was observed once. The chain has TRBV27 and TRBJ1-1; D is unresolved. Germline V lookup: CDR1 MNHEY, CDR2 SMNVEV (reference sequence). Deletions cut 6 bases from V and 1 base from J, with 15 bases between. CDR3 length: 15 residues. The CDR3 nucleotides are TGTGCCAGCAGCCGGGAGTGGGCTGGGAACACTGAAGCTTTCTTT. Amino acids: CASSREWAGNTEAFF.

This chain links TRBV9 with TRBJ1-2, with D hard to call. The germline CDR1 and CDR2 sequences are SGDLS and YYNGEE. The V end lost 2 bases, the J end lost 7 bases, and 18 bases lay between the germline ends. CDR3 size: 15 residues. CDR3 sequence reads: CASSVVETPRGGYTF. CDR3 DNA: TGTGCCAGCAGCGTCGTAGAGACACCTCGGGGTGGCTACACCTTC.

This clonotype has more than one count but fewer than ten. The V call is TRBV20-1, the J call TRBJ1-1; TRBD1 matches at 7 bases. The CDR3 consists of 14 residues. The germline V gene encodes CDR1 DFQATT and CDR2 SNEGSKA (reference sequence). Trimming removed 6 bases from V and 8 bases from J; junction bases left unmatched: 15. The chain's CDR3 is CSARGDRDLPEAFF. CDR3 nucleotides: TGCAGTGCCAGGGGGGACAGAGATCTACCAGAAGCTTTCTTT.

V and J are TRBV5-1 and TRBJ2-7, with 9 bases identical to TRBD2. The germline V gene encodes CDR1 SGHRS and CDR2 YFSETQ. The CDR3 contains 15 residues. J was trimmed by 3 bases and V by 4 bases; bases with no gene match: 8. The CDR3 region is CASSPKERGVYEQYF. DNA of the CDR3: TGCGCCAGCAGCCCAAAGGAGCGGGGGGTCTACGAGCAGTACTTC.

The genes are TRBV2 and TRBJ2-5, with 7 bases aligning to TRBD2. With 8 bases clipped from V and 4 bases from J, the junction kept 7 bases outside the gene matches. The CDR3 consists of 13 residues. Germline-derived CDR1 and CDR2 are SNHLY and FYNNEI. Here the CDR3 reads CASQTSVRETQYF. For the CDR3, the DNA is TGTGCCAGCCAAACTAGCGTCCGAGAGACCCAGTACTTC.

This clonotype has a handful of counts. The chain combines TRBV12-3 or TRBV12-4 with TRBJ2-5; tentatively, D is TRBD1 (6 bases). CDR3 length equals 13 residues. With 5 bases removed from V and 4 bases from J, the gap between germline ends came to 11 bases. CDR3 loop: CASSIQGLETQYF. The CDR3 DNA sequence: TGTGCCAGCAGTATCCAGGGGCTAGAGACCCAGTACTTC.

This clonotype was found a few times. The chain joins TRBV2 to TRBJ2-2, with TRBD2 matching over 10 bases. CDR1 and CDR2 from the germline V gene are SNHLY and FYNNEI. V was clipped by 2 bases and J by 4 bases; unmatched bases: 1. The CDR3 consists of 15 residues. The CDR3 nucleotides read TGTGCCAGCAGTGAAAGCGGGGGGGGCACCGGGGAGCTGTTTTTT. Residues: CASSESGGGTGELFF.

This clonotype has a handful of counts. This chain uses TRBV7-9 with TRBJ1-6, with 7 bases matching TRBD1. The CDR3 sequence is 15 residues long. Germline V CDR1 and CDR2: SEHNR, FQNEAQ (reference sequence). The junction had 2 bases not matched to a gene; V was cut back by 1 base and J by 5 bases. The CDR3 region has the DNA TGTGCCAGCAGCTTAGGCGGGACAGATAATTCACCCCTCCACTTT. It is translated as CASSLGGTDNSPLHF.

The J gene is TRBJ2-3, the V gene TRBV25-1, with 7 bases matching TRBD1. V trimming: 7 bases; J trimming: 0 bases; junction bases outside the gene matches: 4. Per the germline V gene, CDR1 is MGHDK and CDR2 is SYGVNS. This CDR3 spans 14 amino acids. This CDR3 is CASKGQRSTDTQYF. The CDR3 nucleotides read TGTGCCAGCAAGGGACAGCGTAGCACAGATACGCAGTATTTT.

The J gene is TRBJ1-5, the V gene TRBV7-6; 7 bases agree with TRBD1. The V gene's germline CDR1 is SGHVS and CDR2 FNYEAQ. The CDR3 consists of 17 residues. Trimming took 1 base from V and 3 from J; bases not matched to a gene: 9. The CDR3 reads CASSLGQGRGNNQPQHF. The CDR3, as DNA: TGTGCCAGCAGCTTAGGACAGGGAAGGGGTAACAATCAGCCCCAGCATTTT.

Here the CDR3 DNA reads TGTGCCAGCAGTTACGGTGGTGGGGAAAGGAATGAGCAGTTCTTC. This encodes CASSYGGGERNEQFF. The chain carries TRBV6-2 or TRBV6-3 and TRBJ2-1; D call uncertain. The CDR3 has 15 amino acids. Germline V gene data show CDR1 as MNHEY and CDR2 as SVGEGT. V was trimmed by 2 bases and J by 7 bases, leaving 15 bases between them.

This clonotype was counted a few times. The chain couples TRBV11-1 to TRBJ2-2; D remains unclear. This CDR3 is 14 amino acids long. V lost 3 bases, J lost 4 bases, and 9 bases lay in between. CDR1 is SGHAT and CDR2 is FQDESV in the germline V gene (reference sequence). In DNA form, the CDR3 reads TGTGCCAGCAGCTTCCCTCCAGGCACCGGGGAGCTGTTTTTT. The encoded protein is CASSFPPGTGELFF.

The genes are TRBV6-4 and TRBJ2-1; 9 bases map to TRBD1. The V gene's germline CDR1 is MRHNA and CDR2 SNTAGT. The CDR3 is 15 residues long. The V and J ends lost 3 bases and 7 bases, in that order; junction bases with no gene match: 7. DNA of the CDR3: TGTGCCAGCAGTGAACGACAGGGGGATTGGAATGAGCAGTTCTTC. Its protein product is CASSERQGDWNEQFF.

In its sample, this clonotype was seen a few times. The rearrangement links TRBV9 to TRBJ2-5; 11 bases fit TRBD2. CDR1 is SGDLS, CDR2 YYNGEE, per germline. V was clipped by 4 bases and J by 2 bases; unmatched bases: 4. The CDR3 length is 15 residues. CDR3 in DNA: TGTGCCAGCAGCTTTGGGACTAGCGGACAAGAGACCCAGTACTTC. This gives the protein CASSFGTSGQETQYF.

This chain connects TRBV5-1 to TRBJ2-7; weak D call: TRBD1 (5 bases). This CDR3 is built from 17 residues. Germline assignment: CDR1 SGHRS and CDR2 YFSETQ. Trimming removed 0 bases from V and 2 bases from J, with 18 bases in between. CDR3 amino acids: CASSLVGLGQGPYEQYF. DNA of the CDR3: TGCGCCAGCAGCTTGGTAGGCCTGGGGCAGGGCCCCTACGAGCAGTACTTC.

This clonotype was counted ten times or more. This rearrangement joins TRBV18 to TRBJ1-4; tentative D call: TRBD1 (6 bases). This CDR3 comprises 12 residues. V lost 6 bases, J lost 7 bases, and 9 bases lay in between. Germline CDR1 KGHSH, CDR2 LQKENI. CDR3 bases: TGTGCCAGCTCGCAAGGGGGTGAAAAACTGTTTTTT. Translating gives CASSQGGEKLFF.

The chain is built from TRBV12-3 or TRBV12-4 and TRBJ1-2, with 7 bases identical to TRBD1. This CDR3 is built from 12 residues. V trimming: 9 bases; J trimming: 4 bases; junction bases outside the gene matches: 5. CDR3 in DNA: TGTGCCAGTGACAGGGAGGGCTATGGCTACACCTTC. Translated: CASDREGYGYTF.

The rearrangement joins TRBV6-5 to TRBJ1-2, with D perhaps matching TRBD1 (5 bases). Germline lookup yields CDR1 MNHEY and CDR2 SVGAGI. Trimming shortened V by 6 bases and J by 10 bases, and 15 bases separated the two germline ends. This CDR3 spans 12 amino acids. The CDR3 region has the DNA TGTGCCAGCAGCCGAGGACCGGGGGACTACACCTTC. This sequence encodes CASSRGPGDYTF.

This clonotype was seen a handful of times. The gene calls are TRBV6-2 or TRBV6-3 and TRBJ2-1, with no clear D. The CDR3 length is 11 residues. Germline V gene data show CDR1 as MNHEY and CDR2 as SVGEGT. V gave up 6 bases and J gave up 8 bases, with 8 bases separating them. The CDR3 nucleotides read TGTGCCAGCAGCATCCAACATGAGCAGTTCTTC. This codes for CASSIQHEQFF.

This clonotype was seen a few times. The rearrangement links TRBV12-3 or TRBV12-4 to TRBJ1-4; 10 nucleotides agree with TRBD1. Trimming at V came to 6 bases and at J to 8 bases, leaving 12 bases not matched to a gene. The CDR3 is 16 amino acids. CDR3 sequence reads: CASSTGTGEGSEKLFF. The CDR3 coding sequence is TGTGCCAGCAGCACCGGGACAGGGGAAGGGAGCGAAAAACTGTTTTTT.

The CDR3, as DNA: TGTGCCAGCAGTCCCCGGCCTCTCCAAGAGACCCAGTACTTC. Protein product: CASSPRPLQETQYF. This sequence joins TRBV7-2 and TRBJ2-5; no clear D gene. Germline V gives CDR1 SGHTA, CDR2 FQGNSA. The CDR3 runs 14 residues. V was trimmed by 6 bases and J by 1 base, leaving 12 bases between them.

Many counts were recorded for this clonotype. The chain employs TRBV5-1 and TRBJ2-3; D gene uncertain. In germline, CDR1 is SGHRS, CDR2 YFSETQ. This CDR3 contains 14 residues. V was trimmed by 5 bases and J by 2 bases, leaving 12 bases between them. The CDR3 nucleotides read TGCGCCAGCAGACACGGAGAGTCCACAGATACGCAGTATTTT. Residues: CASRHGESTDTQYF.

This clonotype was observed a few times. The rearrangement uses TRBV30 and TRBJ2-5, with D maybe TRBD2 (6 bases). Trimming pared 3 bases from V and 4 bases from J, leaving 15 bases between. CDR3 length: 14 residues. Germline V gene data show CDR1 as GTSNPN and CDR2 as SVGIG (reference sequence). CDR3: CAWRPGLRVETQYF. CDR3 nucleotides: TGTGCCTGGAGGCCGGGACTGAGGGTAGAGACCCAGTACTTC.

For the CDR3, the DNA is TGCGCCAGCACAGAGGGGCAGGGGACCACCGGGGAGCTGTTTTTT. Encoded protein: CASTEGQGTTGELFF. This chain links TRBV5-1 with TRBJ2-2, with a possible D match to TRBD1 (6 bases). Deletions cut 6 bases from V and 4 bases from J, with 16 bases between. The CDR3 has 15 amino acids. Looked up from germline, CDR1 is SGHRS and CDR2 is YFSETQ.

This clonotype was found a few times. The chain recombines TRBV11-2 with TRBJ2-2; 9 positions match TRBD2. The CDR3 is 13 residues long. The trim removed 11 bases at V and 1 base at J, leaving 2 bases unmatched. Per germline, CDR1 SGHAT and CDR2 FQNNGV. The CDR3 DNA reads TGTGCCGGTAGCGGGGGGAACACCGGGGAGCTGTTTTTT. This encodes CAGSGGNTGELFF. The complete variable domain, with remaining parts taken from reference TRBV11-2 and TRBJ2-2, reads EAGVAQSPRYKIIEKRQSVAFWCNPISGHATLYWYQQILGQGPKLLIQFQNNGVVDDSQLPKDRFSAERLKGVDSTLKIQPAKLEDSAVYLCAGSGGNTGELFFGEGSRLTVL.

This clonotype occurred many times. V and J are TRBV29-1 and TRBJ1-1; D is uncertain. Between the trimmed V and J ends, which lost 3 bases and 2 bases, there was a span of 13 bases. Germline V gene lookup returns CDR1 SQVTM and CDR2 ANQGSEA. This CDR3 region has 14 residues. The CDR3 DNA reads TGCAGCGTTGACCTGCGCGGCGGTAACACTGAAGCTTTCTTT. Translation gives CSVDLRGGNTEAFF.

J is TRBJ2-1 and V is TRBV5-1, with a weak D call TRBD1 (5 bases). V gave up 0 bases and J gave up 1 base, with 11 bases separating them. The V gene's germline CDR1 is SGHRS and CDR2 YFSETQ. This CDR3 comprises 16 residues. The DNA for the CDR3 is TGCGCCAGCAGCTTGGGGGGCGCCGTTTCCTACAATGAGCAGTTCTTC. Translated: CASSLGGAVSYNEQFF.

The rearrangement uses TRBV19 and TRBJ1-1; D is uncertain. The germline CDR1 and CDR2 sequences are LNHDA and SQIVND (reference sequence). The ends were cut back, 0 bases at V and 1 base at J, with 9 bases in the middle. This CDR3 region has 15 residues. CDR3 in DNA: TGTGCCAGTAGTATAGATGGACGGCAGAACACTGAAGCTTTCTTT. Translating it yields CASSIDGRQNTEAFF.

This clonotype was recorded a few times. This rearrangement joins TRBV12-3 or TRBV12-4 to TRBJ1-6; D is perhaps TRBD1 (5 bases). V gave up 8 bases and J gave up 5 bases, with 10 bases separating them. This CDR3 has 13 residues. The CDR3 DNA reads TGTGCCAGCCGAGGAGGGGATAATTCACCCCTCCACTTT. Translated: CASRGGDNSPLHF.